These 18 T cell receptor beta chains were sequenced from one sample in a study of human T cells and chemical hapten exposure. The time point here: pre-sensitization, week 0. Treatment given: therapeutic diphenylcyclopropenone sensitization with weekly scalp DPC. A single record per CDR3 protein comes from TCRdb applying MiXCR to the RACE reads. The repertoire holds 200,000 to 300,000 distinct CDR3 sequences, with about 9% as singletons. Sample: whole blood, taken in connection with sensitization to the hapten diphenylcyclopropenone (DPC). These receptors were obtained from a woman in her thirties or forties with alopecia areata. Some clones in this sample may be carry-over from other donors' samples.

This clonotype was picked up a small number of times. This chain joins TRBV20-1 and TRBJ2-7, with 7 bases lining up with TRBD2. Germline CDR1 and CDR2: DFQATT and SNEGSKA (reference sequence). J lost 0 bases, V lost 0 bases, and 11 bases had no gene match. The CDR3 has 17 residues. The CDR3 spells CSARDRWRASGSYEQYF. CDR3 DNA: TGCAGTGCTAGAGATAGATGGCGGGCTAGCGGCTCCTACGAGCAGTACTTC.

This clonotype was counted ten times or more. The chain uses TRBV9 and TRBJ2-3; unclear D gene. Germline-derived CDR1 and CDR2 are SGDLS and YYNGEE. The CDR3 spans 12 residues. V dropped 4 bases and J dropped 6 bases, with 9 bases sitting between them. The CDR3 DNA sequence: TGTGCCAGCAGCCCCCTTCCGGATACGCAGTATTTT. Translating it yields CASSPLPDTQYF. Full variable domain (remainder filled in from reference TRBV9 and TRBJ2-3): DSGVTQTPKHLITATGQRVTLRCSPRSGDLSVYWYQQSLDQGLQFLIQYYNGEERAKGNILERFSAQQFPDLHSELNLSSLELGDSALYFCASSPLPDTQYFGPGTRLTVL.

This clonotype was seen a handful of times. Written as DNA, the CDR3 is TGTGCCAGCAGTGCGGACACGGGCACTGAAGCTTTCTTT. It translates to CASSADTGTEAFF. This chain links TRBV6-1 with TRBJ1-1; D may be TRBD1 (5 bases). Trimming removed 4 bases at V and 4 bases at J, with 10 bases between. The length of the CDR3 is 13 residues. The germline CDR1 and CDR2 sequences are MNHNS and SASEGT.

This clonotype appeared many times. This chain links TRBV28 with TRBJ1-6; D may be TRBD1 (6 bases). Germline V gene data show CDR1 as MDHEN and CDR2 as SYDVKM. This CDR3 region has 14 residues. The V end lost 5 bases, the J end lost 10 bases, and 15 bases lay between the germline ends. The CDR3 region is CASSTHRDGSPLHF. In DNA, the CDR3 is TGTGCCAGCAGTACCCACAGGGATGGATCACCCCTCCACTTT.

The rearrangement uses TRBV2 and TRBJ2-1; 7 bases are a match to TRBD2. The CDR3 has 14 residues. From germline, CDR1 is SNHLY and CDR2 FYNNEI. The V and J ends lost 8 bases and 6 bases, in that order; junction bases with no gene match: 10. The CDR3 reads CASLGLGSGNEQFF. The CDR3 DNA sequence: TGTGCCAGCTTAGGACTAGGCAGTGGCAATGAGCAGTTCTTC.

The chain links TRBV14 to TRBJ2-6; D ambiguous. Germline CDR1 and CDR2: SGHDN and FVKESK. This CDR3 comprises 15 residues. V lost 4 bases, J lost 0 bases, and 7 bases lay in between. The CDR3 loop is CASSPQLSGANVLTF. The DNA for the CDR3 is TGTGCCAGCAGCCCCCAGCTCTCTGGGGCCAACGTCCTGACTTTC.

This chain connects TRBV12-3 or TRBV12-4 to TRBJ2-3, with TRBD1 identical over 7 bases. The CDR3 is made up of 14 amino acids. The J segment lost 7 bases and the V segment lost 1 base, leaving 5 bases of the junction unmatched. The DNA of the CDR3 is TGTGCCAGCAGTTTAGAGGGGGCCGTAAATACGCAGTATTTT. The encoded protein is CASSLEGAVNTQYF.

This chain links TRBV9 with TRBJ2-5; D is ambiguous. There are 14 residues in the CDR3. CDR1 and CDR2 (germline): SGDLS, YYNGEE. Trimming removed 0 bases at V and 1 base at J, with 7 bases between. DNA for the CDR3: TGTGCCAGCAGCGTAGGTCACTTCCAAGAGACCCAGTACTTC. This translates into CASSVGHFQETQYF. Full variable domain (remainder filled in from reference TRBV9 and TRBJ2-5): DSGVTQTPKHLITATGQRVTLRCSPRSGDLSVYWYQQSLDQGLQFLIQYYNGEERAKGNILERFSAQQFPDLHSELNLSSLELGDSALYFCASSVGHFQETQYFGPGTRLLVL.

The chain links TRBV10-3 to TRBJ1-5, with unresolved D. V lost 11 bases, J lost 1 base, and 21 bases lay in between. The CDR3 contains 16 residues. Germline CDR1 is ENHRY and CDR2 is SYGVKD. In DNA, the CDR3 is TGTGCCGCTTCGAGTGGACCGCGAGGGAGCAATCAGCCCCAGCATTTT. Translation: CAASSGPRGSNQPQHF.

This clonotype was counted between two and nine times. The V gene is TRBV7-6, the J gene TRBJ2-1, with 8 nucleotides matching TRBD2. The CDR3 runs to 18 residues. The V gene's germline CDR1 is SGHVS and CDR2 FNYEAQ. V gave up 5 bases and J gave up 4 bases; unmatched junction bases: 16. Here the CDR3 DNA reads TGTGCCAGCAGCCCCCTATTCGACACTAGCGGTACTTACAATGAGCAGTTCTTC. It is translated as CASSPLFDTSGTYNEQFF.

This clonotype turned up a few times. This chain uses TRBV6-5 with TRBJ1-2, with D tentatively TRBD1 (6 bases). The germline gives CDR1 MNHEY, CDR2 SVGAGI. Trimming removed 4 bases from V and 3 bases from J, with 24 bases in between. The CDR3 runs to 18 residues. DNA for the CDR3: TGTGCCAGCAGTTCCCGACGAATACAGGGAGGTCAGGACTATGGCTACACCTTC. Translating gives CASSSRRIQGGQDYGYTF.

CDR3 coding DNA: TGCGCCAGCAGCCTTTCGATAGCTAACTATGGCTACACCTTC. It translates to CASSLSIANYGYTF. The V call is TRBV4-1, the J call TRBJ1-2; no definite D call. Germline V gene lookup returns CDR1 MGHRA and CDR2 YSYEKL. Trimming left V 4 bases short and J 0 bases short, with 9 bases between. The CDR3 covers 14 residues.

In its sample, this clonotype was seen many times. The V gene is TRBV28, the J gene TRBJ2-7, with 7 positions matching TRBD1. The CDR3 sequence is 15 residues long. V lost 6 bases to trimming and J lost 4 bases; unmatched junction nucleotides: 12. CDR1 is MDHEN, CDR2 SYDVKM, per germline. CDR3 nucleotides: TGTGCCAGCAGCCTGACCGGGACAGTACCTTACGAGCAGTACTTC. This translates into CASSLTGTVPYEQYF. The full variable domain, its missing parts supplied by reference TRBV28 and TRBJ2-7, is DVKVTQSSRYLVKRTGEKVFLECVQDMDHENMFWYRQDPGLGLRLIYFSYDVKMKEKGDIPEGYSVSREKKERFSLILESASTNQTSMYLCASSLTGTVPYEQYFGPGTRLTVT.

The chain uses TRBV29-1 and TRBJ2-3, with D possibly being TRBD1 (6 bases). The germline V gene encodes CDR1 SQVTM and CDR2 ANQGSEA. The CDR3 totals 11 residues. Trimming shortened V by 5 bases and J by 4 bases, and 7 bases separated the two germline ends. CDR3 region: CSVKGADTQYF. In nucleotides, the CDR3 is TGCAGCGTTAAGGGGGCAGATACGCAGTATTTT.

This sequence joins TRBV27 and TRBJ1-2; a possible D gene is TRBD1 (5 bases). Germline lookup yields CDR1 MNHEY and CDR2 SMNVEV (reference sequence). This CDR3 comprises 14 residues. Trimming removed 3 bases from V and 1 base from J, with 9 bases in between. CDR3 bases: TGTGCCAGCAGTTTTGGTGGGGGTAACTATGGCTACACCTTC. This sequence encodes CASSFGGGNYGYTF.

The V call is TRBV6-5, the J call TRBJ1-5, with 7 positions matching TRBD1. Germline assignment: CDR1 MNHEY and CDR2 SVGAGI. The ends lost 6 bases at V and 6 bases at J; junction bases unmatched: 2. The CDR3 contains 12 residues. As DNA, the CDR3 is TGTGCCAGCAGGACAGGGATTCAGCCCCAGCATTTT. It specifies CASRTGIQPQHF.

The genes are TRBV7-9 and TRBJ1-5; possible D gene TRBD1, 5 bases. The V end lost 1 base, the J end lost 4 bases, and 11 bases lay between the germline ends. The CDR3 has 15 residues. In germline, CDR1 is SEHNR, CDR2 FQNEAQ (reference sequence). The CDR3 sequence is CASSLGVGVNQPQHF. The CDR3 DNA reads TGTGCCAGCAGCTTAGGAGTAGGGGTGAATCAGCCCCAGCATTTT.

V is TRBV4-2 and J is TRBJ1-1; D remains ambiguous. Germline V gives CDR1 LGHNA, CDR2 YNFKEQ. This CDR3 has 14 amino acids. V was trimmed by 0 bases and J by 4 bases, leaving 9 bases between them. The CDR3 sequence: CASSQDSEGTEAFF. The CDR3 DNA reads TGTGCCAGCAGCCAAGATTCGGAGGGCACTGAAGCTTTCTTT.